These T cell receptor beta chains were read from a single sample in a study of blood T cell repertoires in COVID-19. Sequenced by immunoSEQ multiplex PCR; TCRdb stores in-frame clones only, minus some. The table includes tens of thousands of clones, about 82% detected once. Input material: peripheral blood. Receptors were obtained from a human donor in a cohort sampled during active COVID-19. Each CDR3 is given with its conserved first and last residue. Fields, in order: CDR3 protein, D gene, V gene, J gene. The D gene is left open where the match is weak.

CASSHAGQGNYNEQFF	TRBD1	TRBV3-1/TRBV3-2	TRBJ2-1
CASSLQGREQYF	NA	TRBV5-6	TRBJ2-7
CASVEDWGGLAFKQFF	TRBD2	TRBV2	TRBJ2-1
CASSVGQGAQYEQYF	TRBD1	TRBV5-5	TRBJ2-7
CASSQAELFPGGELFF	NA	TRBV14	TRBJ2-2
CASSFVTSGSYEQYF	TRBD2	TRBV5-6	TRBJ2-7
CASSLGAYYGYTF	NA	TRBV6-6	TRBJ1-2
CASSPLTGIESPLHF	TRBD1	TRBV3-1/TRBV3-2	TRBJ1-6
CAISEPRLALTQYF	TRBD2	TRBV10-3	TRBJ2-3
CASSPPGTDGHEQYF	NA	TRBV18	TRBJ2-7
CASSLRLAGIHNEQFF	TRBD2	TRBV11-2	TRBJ2-1
CASSRQGSPSGANVLTF	TRBD1	TRBV6-4	TRBJ2-6
CASSEVSGGSGNTIYF	TRBD1	TRBV6-1	TRBJ1-3
CASSLDRGGKQFF	TRBD1	TRBV18	TRBJ2-1
CASSLRGSTEAFF	NA	TRBV27	TRBJ1-1
CASSTDRGPNQPQHF	TRBD1	TRBV6-2/TRBV6-3	TRBJ1-5
CASSRGGRGGKDEQFF	NA	TRBV27	TRBJ2-1
CASSRIDRYPETEAFF	NA	TRBV7-2	TRBJ1-1
CASSSTGGPTGELFF	TRBD1	TRBV7-9	TRBJ2-2
CASSAWEGSSYNEQFF	NA	TRBV6-1	TRBJ2-1
CASSQDYPRGNNEQFF	NA	TRBV4-3	TRBJ2-1
CASSVGDGTEAFF	NA	TRBV9	TRBJ1-1
CASSQEAFNYGYTF	NA	TRBV3-1/TRBV3-2	TRBJ1-2
CASSVAEGMGYGYTF	NA	TRBV9	TRBJ1-2
CAISDRYTEAFF	NA	TRBV10-3	TRBJ1-1
CASSGQGLVFRNEQFF	TRBD1	TRBV5-6	TRBJ2-1
CASSTPSREGYEQFF	TRBD2	TRBV28	TRBJ2-1
CASSLALHDGETQYF	NA	TRBV7-9	TRBJ2-5
CASRWGGEGETQYF	NA	TRBV5-1	TRBJ2-5
CASSLGTSPDTQYF	TRBD2	TRBV11-3	TRBJ2-3
CASSPRQGRSGANVLTF	TRBD1	TRBV9	TRBJ2-6
CASGLDSRSYNEQFF	NA	TRBV7-2	TRBJ2-1
CASSSFLRGTDTQYF	NA	TRBV5-6	TRBJ2-3
CASSSTGNYGYTF	NA	TRBV5-1	TRBJ1-2
CSASEAGDFGDTQYF	TRBD2	TRBV20-1	TRBJ2-3
CASSDLGGRANVLTF	NA	TRBV6-1	TRBJ2-6
CASRHLLTGLNSPLHF	NA	TRBV28	TRBJ1-6
CASRIEYYEKLFF	NA	TRBV6-5	TRBJ1-4